A selection of T cell receptor beta chains follows, all from one sample in a study of T cell changes during pregnancy in multiple sclerosis. The table came from immunoSEQ multiplex PCR; TCRdb's copy has only in-frame clones and leaves some out. This table has about 41,000 clones, roughly nine tenths appearing once. The material was CD4+ T cells from peripheral blood mononuclear cells, obtained in the first trimester of pregnancy. The source is a female donor with multiple sclerosis, enrolled in a pregnancy study. Both conserved end residues are part of each CDR3. Fields, in order: D gene, V gene, J gene, clone size, CDR3 length, CDR3 protein, CDR3 DNA. A D gene is named only where the DNA matches it firmly. A row's size may be missing; if present it is once, few, many or a size class.

d_gene: TRBD1
v_gene: TRBV28
j_gene: TRBJ1-3
abundance: once
len: 14
CDR3aa: CATQQGFSGNTIYF
CDR3nt: TGTGCCACACAACAGGGGTTCTCTGGAAACACCATATATTTT

d_gene: NA
v_gene: TRBV6-5
j_gene: TRBJ1-5
abundance: NA
len: 13
CDR3aa: CASTAGVYQPQHF
CDR3nt: TGTGCCAGCACCGCAGGGGTTTATCAGCCCCAGCATTTT

d_gene: NA
v_gene: TRBV29-1
j_gene: TRBJ2-3
abundance: once
len: 16
CDR3aa: CSVEDLHGLRTDTQYF
CDR3nt: TGCAGCGTTGAAGATCTTCATGGTCTGAGAACAGATACGCAGTATTTT

d_gene: TRBD1
v_gene: TRBV19
j_gene: TRBJ2-4
abundance: few
len: 14
CDR3aa: CASSPQGQRNIQYF
CDR3nt: TGTGCCAGTAGCCCCCAGGGACAGAGAAACATTCAGTACTTC

d_gene: TRBD1
v_gene: TRBV28
j_gene: TRBJ2-7
abundance: NA
len: 13
CDR3aa: CASRRDRSYEQYF
CDR3nt: TGTGCCAGCAGACGGGACAGATCCTACGAGCAGTACTTC

d_gene: TRBD2
v_gene: TRBV6-5
j_gene: TRBJ2-1
abundance: NA
len: 12
CDR3aa: CASSWQRGEQFF
CDR3nt: TGTGCCAGCAGTTGGCAGCGGGGTGAGCAGTTCTTC

d_gene: NA
v_gene: TRBV4-3
j_gene: TRBJ2-7
abundance: NA
len: 14
CDR3aa: CASSQAGTTYEQYF
CDR3nt: TGCGCCAGCAGCCAAGCCGGGACAACCTACGAGCAGTACTTC

d_gene: TRBD1
v_gene: TRBV7-8
j_gene: TRBJ1-1
abundance: NA
len: 15
CDR3aa: CASSLEWTGGTEAFF
CDR3nt: TGTGCCAGCAGCTTAGAATGGACAGGGGGTACTGAAGCTTTCTTT

d_gene: TRBD1
v_gene: TRBV5-6
j_gene: TRBJ2-5
abundance: NA
len: 15
CDR3aa: CASSLAGRGPETQYF
CDR3nt: TGTGCCAGCAGCTTGGCCGGTAGGGGGCCAGAGACCCAGTACTTC

d_gene: TRBD1
v_gene: TRBV13
j_gene: TRBJ2-2
abundance: NA
len: 16
CDR3aa: CASSPQGESYTGELFF
CDR3nt: TGTGCCAGCAGTCCCCAGGGGGAGTCGTACACCGGGGAGCTGTTTTTT

d_gene: NA
v_gene: TRBV6-6
j_gene: TRBJ1-5
abundance: NA
len: 15
CDR3aa: CASSYSGGDHQPQHF
CDR3nt: TGTGCCAGCAGTTACTCTGGAGGGGACCATCAGCCCCAGCATTTT

d_gene: NA
v_gene: TRBV28
j_gene: TRBJ2-6
abundance: NA
len: 14
CDR3aa: CASRSFSGANVLTF
CDR3nt: TGTGCCAGCAGATCATTCTCTGGGGCCAACGTCCTGACTTTC

d_gene: NA
v_gene: TRBV6-5
j_gene: TRBJ2-2
abundance: NA
len: 15
CDR3aa: CASRYRGTGTGELFF
CDR3nt: TGTGCCAGCAGATACCGGGGGACGGGCACCGGGGAGCTGTTTTTT

d_gene: TRBD2
v_gene: TRBV5-1
j_gene: TRBJ2-5
abundance: NA
len: 15
CDR3aa: CASSLSSGNRETQYF
CDR3nt: TGCGCCAGCAGCTTGTCTAGCGGTAACAGGGAGACCCAGTACTTC

d_gene: TRBD2
v_gene: TRBV25-1
j_gene: TRBJ2-7
abundance: NA
len: 14
CDR3aa: CASSGSGRFYEQYF
CDR3nt: TGTGCCAGCAGTGGAAGCGGGAGGTTTTACGAGCAGTACTTC

d_gene: TRBD2
v_gene: TRBV6-5
j_gene: TRBJ2-7
abundance: once
len: 15
CDR3aa: CASTTGRQSSYEQYF
CDR3nt: TGTGCCAGCACGACCGGGAGGCAAAGCTCCTACGAGCAGTACTTC

d_gene: TRBD1
v_gene: TRBV7-6
j_gene: TRBJ1-4
abundance: NA
len: 14
CDR3aa: CASSRQGTNEKLFF
CDR3nt: TGTGCCAGCAGCCGACAGGGAACTAATGAAAAACTGTTTTTT

d_gene: NA
v_gene: TRBV5-4
j_gene: TRBJ2-3
abundance: NA
len: 15
CDR3aa: CASSPRQETTDTQYF
CDR3nt: TGTGCCAGCAGCCCAAGACAGGAAACCACAGATACGCAGTATTTT

d_gene: NA
v_gene: TRBV11-3
j_gene: TRBJ2-7
abundance: once
len: 13
CDR3aa: CASSSTNGGEQYF
CDR3nt: TGTGCCAGCAGCTCCACGAATGGCGGCGAGCAGTACTTC

d_gene: NA
v_gene: TRBV29-1
j_gene: TRBJ2-1
abundance: NA
len: 12
CDR3aa: CSVGLTGNEQFF
CDR3nt: TGCAGCGTTGGCCTAACGGGGAATGAGCAGTTCTTC

d_gene: NA
v_gene: TRBV6-6
j_gene: TRBJ1-4
abundance: once
len: 15
CDR3aa: CASSKVTQGSEKLFF
CDR3nt: TGTGCCAGCAGTAAGGTGACTCAGGGCAGTGAAAAACTGTTTTTT

d_gene: TRBD2
v_gene: TRBV28
j_gene: TRBJ2-1
abundance: NA
len: 15
CDR3aa: CASSLVLAGRNEQFF
CDR3nt: TGTGCCAGCAGTTTAGTACTAGCGGGAAGGAATGAGCAGTTCTTC

d_gene: NA
v_gene: TRBV5-5
j_gene: TRBJ2-7
abundance: NA
len: 13
CDR3aa: CASSLQGAYEQYF
CDR3nt: TGTGCCAGCAGCTTGCAGGGTGCCTACGAGCAGTACTTC

d_gene: TRBD1
v_gene: TRBV6-6
j_gene: TRBJ1-3
abundance: NA
len: 16
CDR3aa: CASRQTTGAAGNTIYF
CDR3nt: TGTGCCAGCAGGCAGACAACAGGGGCCGCTGGAAACACCATATATTTT

d_gene: TRBD1
v_gene: TRBV19
j_gene: TRBJ2-1
abundance: NA
len: 15
CDR3aa: CASSGRDRLHNEQFF
CDR3nt: TGTGCCAGTAGTGGCCGGGACAGGCTCCACAATGAGCAGTTCTTC

d_gene: NA
v_gene: TRBV9
j_gene: TRBJ2-5
abundance: NA
len: 14
CDR3aa: CASSEGHTKETQYF
CDR3nt: TGTGCCAGCAGCGAGGGACACACTAAAGAGACCCAGTACTTC

d_gene: NA
v_gene: TRBV29-1
j_gene: TRBJ1-4
abundance: NA
len: 14
CDR3aa: CSVSRTATNEKLFF
CDR3nt: TGCAGCGTGTCTAGGACAGCAACTAATGAAAAACTGTTTTTT

d_gene: NA
v_gene: TRBV6-1
j_gene: TRBJ2-7
abundance: NA
len: 16
CDR3aa: CASSEASRTSSYEQYF
CDR3nt: TGTGCCAGCAGTGAAGCATCCAGGACTTCTTCCTACGAGCAGTACTTC

d_gene: TRBD1
v_gene: TRBV6-6
j_gene: TRBJ1-1
abundance: NA
len: 14
CDR3aa: CASSLDRVGTEAFF
CDR3nt: TGTGCCAGCAGTCTGGACAGGGTGGGAACTGAAGCTTTCTTT

d_gene: TRBD2
v_gene: TRBV11-1
j_gene: TRBJ2-2
abundance: NA
len: 16
CDR3aa: CASSLFGGSLAGELFF
CDR3nt: TGTGCCAGCAGCTTATTTGGCGGGAGTCTGGCCGGGGAGCTGTTTTTT

d_gene: TRBD2
v_gene: TRBV7-2
j_gene: TRBJ2-2
abundance: NA
len: 16
CDR3aa: CASKPAGGANTGELFF
CDR3nt: TGTGCCAGCAAGCCCGCCGGGGGGGCGAACACCGGGGAGCTGTTTTTT

d_gene: TRBD2
v_gene: TRBV5-4
j_gene: TRBJ2-7
abundance: NA
len: 18
CDR3aa: CASSSPGTSGSGTYEQYF
CDR3nt: TGTGCCAGCAGCTCTCCCGGGACTAGCGGGAGTGGGACCTACGAGCAGTACTTC

d_gene: NA
v_gene: TRBV13
j_gene: TRBJ2-3
abundance: NA
len: 22
CDR3aa: CASSFALASGFVPTHGADTQYF
CDR3nt: TGTGCCAGCAGCTTCGCACTAGCCTCGGGTTTTGTTCCCACCCACGGGGCAGATACGCAGTATTTT

d_gene: TRBD1
v_gene: TRBV5-1
j_gene: TRBJ1-1
abundance: NA
len: 14
CDR3aa: CASSLVGGDTEAFF
CDR3nt: TGCGCCAGCAGCTTGGTAGGGGGCGACACTGAAGCTTTCTTT

d_gene: TRBD2
v_gene: TRBV2
j_gene: TRBJ2-7
abundance: once
len: 16
CDR3aa: CASSEIGLASSYEQYF
CDR3nt: TGTGCCAGCAGTGAAATCGGACTAGCGAGCTCCTACGAGCAGTACTTC

d_gene: NA
v_gene: TRBV5-1
j_gene: TRBJ1-1
abundance: NA
len: 15
CDR3aa: CASSLTGSMNTEAFF
CDR3nt: TGCGCCAGCAGCTTGACAGGGTCCATGAACACTGAAGCTTTCTTT

d_gene: NA
v_gene: TRBV7-2
j_gene: TRBJ2-7
abundance: NA
len: 13
CDR3aa: CASSSSTGYEQYF
CDR3nt: TGTGCCAGCAGCTCAAGTACAGGCTACGAGCAGTACTTC

d_gene: TRBD1
v_gene: TRBV19
j_gene: TRBJ2-5
abundance: NA
len: 14
CDR3aa: CASSIGQGGETQYF
CDR3nt: TGTGCCAGTAGTATAGGACAGGGGGGAGAGACCCAGTACTTC

d_gene: TRBD1
v_gene: TRBV15
j_gene: TRBJ1-3
abundance: NA
len: 15
CDR3aa: CATSSQGAFGNTIYF
CDR3nt: TGTGCCACCAGCAGTCAGGGGGCTTTTGGAAACACCATATATTTT

d_gene: NA
v_gene: TRBV4-3
j_gene: TRBJ2-2
abundance: NA
len: 16
CDR3aa: CASSQAGTVNTGELFF
CDR3nt: TGCGCCAGCAGCCAGGCGGGGACCGTGAACACCGGGGAGCTGTTTTTT

d_gene: TRBD1
v_gene: TRBV7-9
j_gene: TRBJ2-7
abundance: once
len: 15
CDR3aa: CASSSSDRDAYEQYF
CDR3nt: TGTGCCAGCAGCTCTTCGGACAGGGATGCCTACGAGCAGTACTTC

d_gene: TRBD2
v_gene: TRBV30
j_gene: TRBJ2-1
abundance: NA
len: 16
CDR3aa: CAWRHESSGRYNEQFF
CDR3nt: TGTGCCTGGAGACACGAGTCTAGCGGGCGTTACAATGAGCAGTTCTTC

d_gene: NA
v_gene: TRBV5-6
j_gene: TRBJ2-7
abundance: NA
len: 16
CDR3aa: CASSLYGASRSYEQYF
CDR3nt: TGTGCCAGCAGCTTATATGGGGCCAGTCGGTCCTACGAGCAGTACTTC

d_gene: NA
v_gene: TRBV2
j_gene: TRBJ2-3
abundance: NA
len: 14
CDR3aa: CASSSGSGSGTQYF
CDR3nt: TGTGCCAGCAGTTCGGGGTCGGGGTCCGGTACGCAGTATTTT

d_gene: NA
v_gene: TRBV6-4
j_gene: TRBJ2-2
abundance: NA
len: 14
CDR3aa: CASSTELNTGELFF
CDR3nt: TGTGCCAGCTCGACAGAGCTTAACACCGGGGAGCTGTTTTTT

d_gene: TRBD1
v_gene: TRBV9
j_gene: TRBJ1-5
abundance: NA
len: 20
CDR3aa: CASSLDKTGEPLDSNQPQHF
CDR3nt: TGTGCCAGCAGCCTAGACAAGACAGGGGAACCACTGGATAGCAATCAGCCCCAGCATTTT

d_gene: TRBD2
v_gene: TRBV19
j_gene: TRBJ2-1
abundance: NA
len: 13
CDR3aa: CASSSQRGEKQFF
CDR3nt: TGTGCCAGTAGTTCCCAGCGGGGGGAGAAACAGTTCTTC

d_gene: NA
v_gene: TRBV9
j_gene: TRBJ1-3
abundance: NA
len: 14
CDR3aa: CASSLDNFQNTIYF
CDR3nt: TGTGCCAGCAGCTTGGACAACTTCCAAAACACCATATATTTT

d_gene: NA
v_gene: TRBV6-1
j_gene: TRBJ1-5
abundance: NA
len: 14
CDR3aa: CASSNQNSNQPQHF
CDR3nt: TGTGCCAGCAGCAACCAGAATAGCAATCAGCCCCAGCATTTT

d_gene: NA
v_gene: TRBV28
j_gene: TRBJ1-2
abundance: NA
len: 13
CDR3aa: CASSFPGDYGYTF
CDR3nt: TGTGCCAGCAGTTTTCCAGGGGACTATGGCTACACCTTC

d_gene: NA
v_gene: TRBV4-1
j_gene: TRBJ1-3
abundance: NA
len: 14
CDR3aa: CASSQRDRGNTIYF
CDR3nt: TGCGCCAGCAGCCAAAGAGACAGGGGAAACACCATATATTTT

d_gene: TRBD2
v_gene: TRBV7-3
j_gene: TRBJ2-2
abundance: NA
len: 16
CDR3aa: CASSSGLAGALGELFF
CDR3nt: TGTGCCAGCAGCTCGGGACTAGCGGGAGCGCTCGGGGAGCTGTTTTTT

d_gene: TRBD2
v_gene: TRBV7-9
j_gene: TRBJ2-1
abundance: NA
len: 15
CDR3aa: CASSKGSGRAVEQFF
CDR3nt: TGTGCCAGCAGCAAAGGGAGCGGGAGGGCCGTTGAGCAGTTCTTC

d_gene: TRBD1
v_gene: TRBV9
j_gene: TRBJ1-1
abundance: NA
len: 17
CDR3aa: CASSVDPATGVNTEAFF
CDR3nt: TGTGCCAGCAGCGTAGACCCCGCGACAGGGGTGAACACTGAAGCTTTCTTT

d_gene: NA
v_gene: TRBV5-4
j_gene: TRBJ2-7
abundance: NA
len: 13
CDR3aa: CASSLGLTYEQYF
CDR3nt: TGTGCCAGCAGCTTGGGACTTACCTACGAGCAGTACTTC

d_gene: NA
v_gene: TRBV28
j_gene: TRBJ1-1
abundance: few
len: 13
CDR3aa: CASSAHTRTEAFF
CDR3nt: TGTGCCAGCAGTGCCCACACGAGGACTGAAGCTTTCTTT

d_gene: TRBD2
v_gene: TRBV9
j_gene: TRBJ2-5
abundance: NA
len: 16
CDR3aa: CASSPHSGRREETQYF
CDR3nt: TGTGCCAGCAGCCCCCATAGCGGGAGAAGGGAAGAGACCCAGTACTTC